There are many counts of the clone carrying this T cell receptor (beta chain). Its antigen is as yet unknown. This entry is derived from a study of CD8 T cells in ankylosing spondylitis. Broader study findings: Eight highly homologous variants formed a TCR beta motif that appeared characteristic of ankylosing spondylitis blood. Disease-associated clones were reportedly significantly overrepresented in matched ankylosing spondylitis synovial fluid.

Using quantitative 5'-RACE with molecular barcodes, the authors made TCR beta libraries. TCRdb re-called the 5' RACE reads through MiXCR, storing one row per CDR3 protein. The table records around 140,000 distinct CDR3 sequences, about 10% of them present only once. Germline CDR1 SGHRS, CDR2 YFSETQ. The CDR3 sequence is 16 residues long. The ends lost 1 base at V and 6 bases at J; junction bases unmatched: 8. The V call is TRBV5-1, the J call TRBJ2-1, with 9 bases fitting TRBD1. The origin of this receptor is a female donor with ankylosing spondylitis or in good health (not recorded which). The specimen was blood, either unsorted or a sorted T cell fraction (not recorded which). The CDR3 nucleotides are TGCGCCAGCAGCTTGACGGACAGGGGTAGAGGCAATGAGCAGTTCTTC. This encodes CASSLTDRGRGNEQFF.